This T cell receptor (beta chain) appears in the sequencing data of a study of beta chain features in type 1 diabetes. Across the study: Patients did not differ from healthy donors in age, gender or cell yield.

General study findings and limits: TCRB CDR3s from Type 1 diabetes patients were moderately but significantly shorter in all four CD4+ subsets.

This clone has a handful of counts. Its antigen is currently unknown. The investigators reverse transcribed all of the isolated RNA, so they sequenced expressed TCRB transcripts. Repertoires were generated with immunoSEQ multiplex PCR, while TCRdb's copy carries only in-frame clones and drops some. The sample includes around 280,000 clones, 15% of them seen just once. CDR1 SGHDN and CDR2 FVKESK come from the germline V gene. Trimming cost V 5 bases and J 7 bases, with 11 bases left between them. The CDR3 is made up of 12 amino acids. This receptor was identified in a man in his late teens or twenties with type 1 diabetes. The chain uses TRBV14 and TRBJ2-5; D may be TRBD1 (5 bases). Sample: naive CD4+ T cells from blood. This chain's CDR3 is CASSIGARTQYF. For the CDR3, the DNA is TGTGCCAGCAGCATTGGGGCCCGGACCCAGTACTTC.